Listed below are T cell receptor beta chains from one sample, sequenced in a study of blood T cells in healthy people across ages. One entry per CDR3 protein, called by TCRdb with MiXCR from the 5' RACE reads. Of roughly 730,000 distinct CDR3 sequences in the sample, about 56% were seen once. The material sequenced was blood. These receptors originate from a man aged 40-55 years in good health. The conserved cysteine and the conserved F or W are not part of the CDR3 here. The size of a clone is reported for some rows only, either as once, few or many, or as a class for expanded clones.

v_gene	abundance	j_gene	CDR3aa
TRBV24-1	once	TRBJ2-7	ATSDSRRTGPREQY
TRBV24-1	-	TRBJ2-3	ATSVNGPGSTDTQY
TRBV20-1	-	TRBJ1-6	SARTGQGFYSPLH
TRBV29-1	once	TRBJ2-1	SGTLRSSYNEQF
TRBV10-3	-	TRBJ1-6	AISKGMDSPLH
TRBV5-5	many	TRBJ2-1	ASSLRFHGGQVNEQF
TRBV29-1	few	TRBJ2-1	SVEGGAINEQF
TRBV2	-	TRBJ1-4	ASADRGEEKLF
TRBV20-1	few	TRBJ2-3	SARDLWGGSSTDTQY
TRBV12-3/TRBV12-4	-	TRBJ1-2	ASSLGPIAYDGYT
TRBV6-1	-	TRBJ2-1	ASSEFSLGGENEQF
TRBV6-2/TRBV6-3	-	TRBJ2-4	ASSYSSRTRY
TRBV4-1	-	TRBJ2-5	ASSQVFRQETQY
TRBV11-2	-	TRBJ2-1	ASSPTSGDYNEQF
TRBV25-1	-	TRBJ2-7	ASRGQGTTGYEQY
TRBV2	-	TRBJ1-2	ASSELDKSYGYT
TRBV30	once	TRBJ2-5	AWNGGQGEEQY
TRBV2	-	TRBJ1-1	ASSEVGGRAEAF
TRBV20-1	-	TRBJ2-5	SARGVQETQY
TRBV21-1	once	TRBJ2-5	ASSKGHFQEAQY